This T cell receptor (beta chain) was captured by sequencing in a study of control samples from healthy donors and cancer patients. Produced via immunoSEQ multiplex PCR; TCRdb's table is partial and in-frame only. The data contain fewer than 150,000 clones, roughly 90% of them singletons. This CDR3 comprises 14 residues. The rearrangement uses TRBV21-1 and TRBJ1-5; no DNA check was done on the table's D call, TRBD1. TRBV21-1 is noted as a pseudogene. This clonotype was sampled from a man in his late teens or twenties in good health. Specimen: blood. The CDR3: CASSRTRGPRPQHF. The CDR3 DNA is TGTGCCAGCAGCAGGACCAGGGGCCCGAGGCCCCAGCATTTT.